Each of the 17 T cell receptor beta chains below was sequenced from the same sample in a study of regulatory T cells in long-lasting Graves disease (dated by TCRdb to about 2021). The meaning of the sample's time point label: persistent/refractory GD, antithyroid drugs over 5 years with positive TRAb. RNA was extracted from PBMCs in TRIzol for both TCR sequencing and RNA sequencing. Library construction relied on multiplex PCR. TCRdb shows the sequencer as Illumina HiSeq 4000. TCR beta libraries were built with iRepertoire HTBI primers and Arm-PCR amplification of CDR3 regions. TCRdb reprocessing: public reads trimmed at Q25 with fastp, clones called with MiXCR, in-frame beta chains kept. Each CDR3 protein gets just one entry, which takes the most common genes and DNA from the rows behind it. The sample contains some 430,000 distinct CDR3 sequences, roughly 21% of them found a single time. The ten largest make up roughly 7.1% of the sample.

Sequenced material: peripheral blood mononuclear cells (PBMCs), taken when the disease was refractory, from a patient treated with antithyroid drugs. These receptors were collected from a female donor with Graves disease.

This clonotype was detected many times. The chain couples TRBV2 to TRBJ1-5; a weak D match, TRBD1 (5 bases). The CDR3 sequence is 14 residues long. Trimming stripped 0 bases from V and 7 bases from J, with 10 bases between. Germline V gives CDR1 SNHLY, CDR2 FYNNEI. The CDR3 protein is CASSEADQGQPQHF. In DNA form, the CDR3 reads TGTGCCAGCAGTGAAGCGGACCAGGGACAGCCCCAGCATTTT.

This clonotype was counted many times. V usage is TRBV3-1 and J usage is TRBJ2-7, with D possibly matching TRBD2 (5 bases). Germline V gives CDR1 LGHDT, CDR2 YNNKEL (reference sequence). The CDR3 is made up of 14 amino acids. Trimming left V 1 base short and J 2 bases short, with 9 bases between. CDR3 DNA sequence: TGTGCCAGCAGCCAAGGAGACGGGACCTACGAGCAGTACTTC. The encoded protein is CASSQGDGTYEQYF.

This clonotype was seen ten or more times. The rearrangement uses TRBV9 and TRBJ1-2; TRBD1 might be the D (5 bases). This CDR3 is built from 14 residues. Between the trimmed V and J ends, which lost 1 base and 10 bases, there was a span of 17 bases. CDR1 and CDR2 (germline): SGDLS, YYNGEE. The CDR3 sequence: CASSVWDRPSPYTF. DNA of the CDR3: TGTGCCAGCAGCGTATGGGACCGCCCGTCCCCCTACACCTTC.

This clonotype was seen a handful of times. The genes are TRBV6-5 and TRBJ2-4; perhaps TRBD2 as D (6 bases). V lost 4 bases and J lost 0, with 25 bases in between. Looked up from germline, CDR1 is MNHEY and CDR2 is SVGAGI. This CDR3 has 20 residues. The CDR3 loop reads CASSSPRAAGTKSAKNIQYF. CDR3 bases: TGTGCCAGCAGTTCCCCAAGGGCAGCGGGCACGAAATCAGCCAAAAACATTCAGTACTTC.

There are many counts of this clonotype. The genes are TRBV4-1 and TRBJ1-6; D perhaps matches TRBD1 (5 bases). The germline V gene encodes CDR1 MGHRA and CDR2 YSYEKL. The V end lost 5 bases, the J end lost 7 bases, and 15 bases lay between the germline ends. This CDR3 comprises 15 residues. The CDR3 sequence is CASSFQGRSNSPLHF. CDR3 DNA sequence: TGCGCCAGCAGCTTCCAGGGACGCTCCAATTCACCCCTCCACTTT.

In its sample, this clonotype was seen many times. V gene TRBV14 combines with J gene TRBJ2-7; no clear D gene. Germline CDR1 and CDR2: SGHDN and FVKESK. V was trimmed by 4 bases and J by 3 bases, leaving 13 bases between them. The CDR3 is 14 amino acids. CDR3 coding DNA: TGTGCCAGCAGCCGCCGACACGGTTTCTACGAGCAGTACTTC. The encoded protein is CASSRRHGFYEQYF. Based on the CDR3 plus reference TRBV14 and TRBJ2-7, the full variable domain is EAGVTQFPSHSVIEKGQTVTLRCDPISGHDNLYWYRRVMGKEIKFLLHFVKESKQDESGMPNNRFLAERTGGTYSTLKVQPAELEDSGVYFCASSRRHGFYEQYFGPGTRLTVT.

V gene TRBV9 combines with J gene TRBJ1-5, with D unclear. CDR1 and CDR2 from the germline V gene are SGDLS and YYNGEE. Deletions cut 3 bases from V and 1 base from J, with 8 bases between. The CDR3 has 14 residues. CDR3 loop: CASSDHGSNQPQHF. CDR3 nucleotide sequence: TGTGCCAGCAGCGATCATGGAAGCAATCAGCCCCAGCATTTT.

This clonotype appeared a few times. This chain connects TRBV7-2 to TRBJ2-7; 8 nucleotides agree with TRBD2. Germline loops: CDR1 SGHTA, CDR2 FQGNSA. This CDR3 comprises 17 residues. J lost 2 bases, V lost 5 bases, and 14 bases had no gene match. The CDR3 DNA reads as TGTGCCAGCAGCCCGAGCGGGGGCTACCGTCTGCCCTACGAGCAGTACTTC. This encodes CASSPSGGYRLPYEQYF.

In this sample, this clonotype turned up a few times. V gene TRBV5-5 combines with J gene TRBJ2-7; 12 positions agree with TRBD1. CDR1 is SGHKS and CDR2 is YYEKEE in the germline V gene (reference sequence). The CDR3 is 17 residues long. V shed 4 bases, J shed 2 bases, and the junction held 10 bases outside the gene matches. DNA of the CDR3: TGTGCCAGCAGCCAGCGGGGACAGGGGGCCCTCCCCTACGAGCAGTACTTC. Protein: CASSQRGQGALPYEQYF.

This clonotype came up a few times. The chain links TRBV9 to TRBJ2-2, with 10 positions matching TRBD1. This CDR3 has 16 residues. Germline CDR1 and CDR2: SGDLS and YYNGEE. V was clipped by 1 base and J by 4 bases; unmatched bases: 4. This CDR3 reads CASSVTGQGTTGELFF. The CDR3 nucleotides read TGTGCCAGCAGCGTAACGGGACAGGGGACCACCGGGGAGCTGTTTTTT.

This clonotype has a handful of counts. This sequence joins TRBV19 and TRBJ2-7; 7 nucleotides match TRBD1. Germline V gene sequence: CDR1 LNHDA, CDR2 SQIVND (reference sequence). There are 13 residues in the CDR3. V lost 10 bases, J lost 1 base, and 7 bases stayed unmatched. The CDR3 nucleotides are TGTGCCACCGCCTACAGGGGATCCTACGAGCAGTACTTC. Amino acid sequence: CATAYRGSYEQYF.

This clonotype was seen a handful of times. The CDR3 sequence: CSVGGTAQETQYF. CDR3 DNA sequence: TGCAGCGTTGGAGGGACGGCACAAGAGACCCAGTACTTC. V is TRBV29-1 and J is TRBJ2-5; D possibly matches TRBD1 or TRBD2 (5 bases each). CDR1 and CDR2 (germline): SQVTM, ANQGSEA. Trimming stripped 4 bases from V and 2 bases from J, with 11 bases between. This CDR3 spans 13 amino acids.

About this clonotype: A far larger clone is just one base off, so this is likely a read error. The chain is built from TRBV2 and TRBJ2-2; 11 bases map to TRBD2. The trim removed 6 bases at V and 3 bases at J, leaving 3 bases unmatched. Germline V gene sequence: CDR1 SNHLY, CDR2 FYNNEI. This CDR3 is built from 15 residues. The CDR3 spells CASRGTSGDTGELFF. The CDR3 nucleotides read TGTGCCAGCAGGGGGACTAGCGGTGACACCGGGGAGCTGTTTTTT.

This clonotype was detected ten times or more. The chain employs TRBV7-9 and TRBJ1-2; D gene ambiguous. This CDR3 has 12 residues. V lost 6 bases to trimming and J lost 6 bases, with 11 bases between them. The germline V gene encodes CDR1 SEHNR and CDR2 FQNEAQ (reference sequence). CDR3 amino acids: CASRKGGNGYTF. The CDR3 DNA reads TGTGCCAGCAGGAAGGGAGGGAATGGCTACACCTTC.

This clonotype was recorded a few times. V gene TRBV10-1 combines with J gene TRBJ2-3; D possibly corresponds to TRBD1 (5 bases). V lost 2 bases and J lost 1, with 13 bases in between. CDR3 length: 16 amino acids. Germline V gives CDR1 WNHNN, CDR2 SYGVQD (reference sequence). The CDR3 nucleotides are TGCGCCAGCAGTGAGGCACAGGCCGCAGGCACAGATACGCAGTATTTT. It encodes CASSEAQAAGTDTQYF.

This clonotype was seen more than once but under ten times. J is TRBJ1-6 and V is TRBV20-1, with a possible D match to TRBD1 (5 bases). The CDR3 is 15 residues long. Trimming removed 3 bases at V and 7 bases at J, with 16 bases between. Germline V CDR1 and CDR2: DFQATT, SNEGSKA (reference sequence). This chain's CDR3 is CSASWGGERNSPLHF. The CDR3 bases are TGCAGTGCTAGTTGGGGCGGGGAAAGGAATTCACCCCTCCACTTT.

There are many counts of this clonotype. The chain employs TRBV12-3 or TRBV12-4 and TRBJ2-5; 10 positions agree with TRBD2. The CDR3 extends over 15 amino acids. V dropped 5 bases and J dropped 5; count of bases not matched to a gene: 8. The DNA for the CDR3 is TGTGCCAGCAGTCCTCCGGGACTAGCGAAGGAGACCCAGTACTTC. It translates to CASSPPGLAKETQYF.